The sequence of this T cell receptor (beta chain) was determined in a study of naive and memory T cell subsets. Two oligonucleotides, mixed equimolar, formed the beta constant-region primer covering TRBC1 and TRBC2. The ligated cDNA underwent four PCR rounds using SP2 and nested alpha and beta constant-region primers. One entry per CDR3 protein results from TCRdb running MiXCR on the UMI-ligation and nested PCR reads. The sample shows 120,000 or so distinct CDR3 sequences, 35% to 40% of them seen only once. This clonotype has more than one count but fewer than ten. After CD4 positive bead selection, the CD4-negative fraction gave CD8 T cells. Cells stained for CD3, CD4, CD8, CD45RA and CD27 were sorted into four subsets. Sequenced: central memory CD4+ T cells from blood. The clonotype was recovered from a human donor in good health.

CDR3 region: CATSSRGNQETQYF. The DNA for the CDR3 is TGTGCCACCAGTTCCAGGGGGAACCAAGAGACCCAGTACTTC. This rearrangement joins TRBV24-1 to TRBJ2-5; TRBD1 matches 7 bases. Germline CDR1 and CDR2: KGHDR and SFDVKD. Trimming took 6 bases from V and 0 from J; bases not matched to a gene: 3. This CDR3 has 14 residues.